One sample yielded the 27 T cell receptor beta chains listed below, sequenced in a study of blood T cell repertoires in COVID-19. The assay was immunoSEQ multiplex PCR, and TCRdb's table has in-frame clones only and misses some. The table shows a few hundred thousand clones, with 88% occurring only once. Sequencing was performed on PBMCs or T cells enriched from blood (not recorded which). Every receptor here comes from a man younger than 40 who had recovered from COVID-19.

The gene calls are TRBV7-9 and TRBJ1-4, with TRBD1 matching 10 bases. Trimming took 4 bases from V and 8 from J; bases not matched to a gene: 4. The germline CDR1 and CDR2 sequences are SEHNR and FQNEAQ (reference sequence). CDR3 length: 14 residues. CDR3 coding DNA: TGTGCCAGCAGCTCCGGGACAGGGGACGAAAAACTGTTTTTT. It translates to CASSSGTGDEKLFF.

The CDR3 nucleotides read TGTGCCAGCAGCGACTCCGGGACAGGTTCCTACGAGCAGTACTTC. This codes for CASSDSGTGSYEQYF. V and J are TRBV28 and TRBJ2-7; 8 nucleotides agree with TRBD1. This CDR3 spans 15 amino acids. Per the germline V gene, CDR1 is MDHEN and CDR2 is SYDVKM. V dropped 6 bases and J dropped 1; count of bases not matched to a gene: 8.

The chain carries TRBV18 and TRBJ1-5; 7 bases are a match to TRBD1. This CDR3 spans 14 amino acids. The germline V gene has CDR1 KGHSH and CDR2 LQKENI. The V segment lost 5 bases and the J segment 5 bases; nucleotides outside the gene matches: 6. The CDR3 region is CASSTTGKDQPQHF. The DNA for the CDR3 is TGTGCCAGCTCAACGACAGGGAAGGATCAGCCCCAGCATTTT.

The V call is TRBV18, the J call TRBJ1-4; a weak D match, TRBD1 (6 bases). Germline values: CDR1 KGHSH, CDR2 LQKENI. This CDR3 contains 16 residues. V was pared by 4 bases and J by 0 bases, with 12 bases between. CDR3 protein: CASSLGQRATNEKLFF. CDR3 coding DNA: TGTGCCAGCTCACTAGGACAGCGTGCAACTAATGAAAAACTGTTTTTT.

V usage is TRBV5-1 and J usage is TRBJ1-2, with 7 bases fitting TRBD1. The trim removed 4 bases at V and 7 bases at J, leaving 13 bases unmatched. This CDR3 is 15 amino acids long. Germline V CDR1 and CDR2: SGHRS, YFSETQ. CDR3: CASSSNRQGGGGYTF. CDR3 DNA sequence: TGCGCCAGCAGCAGTAACCGACAGGGAGGTGGTGGCTACACCTTC.

This clone was counted once. The same CDR3 can be traced to other DNA sequences in this sample. The V gene is TRBV10-3, the J gene TRBJ2-3, with D possibly being TRBD2 (5 bases). V was clipped by 0 bases and J by 1 base, with 5 bases between them. The germline V gene has CDR1 ENHRY and CDR2 SYGVKD. CDR3 length: 14 amino acids. DNA for the CDR3: TGTGCCATCAGTGAGTCCGGGGGCACAGATACGCAGTATTTT. Translation gives CAISESGGTDTQYF.

J is TRBJ1-2 and V is TRBV20-1; weak D call: TRBD1 (5 bases). Trimming pared 6 bases from V and 5 bases from J, leaving 10 bases between. CDR1 and CDR2 from the germline V gene are DFQATT and SNEGSKA (reference sequence). The CDR3 has 11 residues. The CDR3 nucleotides read TGCAGTGCAACCGACAGATATGGCTACACCTTC. Its protein is CSATDRYGYTF.

The V call is TRBV5-1, the J call TRBJ2-7, with TRBD1 matching over 8 bases. This CDR3 region has 15 residues. The ends lost 4 bases at V and 0 bases at J; junction bases unmatched: 6. In germline, CDR1 is SGHRS, CDR2 YFSETQ. The chain's CDR3 is CASSRRTGISYEQYF. The CDR3 coding sequence is TGCGCCAGCAGCCGCCGGACAGGGATCTCCTACGAGCAGTACTTC.

This rearrangement joins TRBV7-6 to TRBJ2-5, with D unresolved. Trimming cost V 1 base and J 5 bases, with 17 bases left between them. The CDR3 extends over 16 amino acids. Per the germline V gene, CDR1 is SGHVS and CDR2 is FNYEAQ. CDR3 coding DNA: TGTGCCAGCAGCTTAGACGGCAGAGCGAGCGTTGAGACCCAGTACTTC. Its translation: CASSLDGRASVETQYF.

The CDR3 loop reads CASSLATPGTGELFF. The CDR3 DNA is TGTGCCAGCAGCTTAGCGACACCGGGGACCGGGGAGCTGTTTTTT. The chain has TRBV7-2 and TRBJ2-2; TRBD2 is a possible D gene (5 bases). V was pared by 0 bases and J by 5 bases, with 10 bases between. The CDR3 contains 15 residues. CDR1 is SGHTA, CDR2 FQGNSA, per germline.

This clone occurred a few times. CDR3 bases: TGTGCCAGCAGCCAGACGACGACAGATTACTATGGCTACACCTTC. Protein product: CASSQTTTDYYGYTF. The V call is TRBV4-2, the J call TRBJ1-2, with D possibly TRBD1 on 5 matching bases. Trimming removed 3 bases at V and 3 bases at J, with 14 bases between. The CDR3 runs to 15 residues. Germline lookup yields CDR1 LGHNA and CDR2 YNFKEQ.

The chain uses TRBV30 and TRBJ1-1; D remains unclear. V lost 3 bases to trimming and J lost 4 bases, with 12 bases between them. This CDR3 comprises 13 residues. The germline V gene has CDR1 GTSNPN and CDR2 SVGIG (reference sequence). The CDR3 DNA reads as TGTGCCTGGAGGACTCTGGAGGGCACTGAAGCTTTCTTT. As protein: CAWRTLEGTEAFF.

This chain uses TRBV19 with TRBJ2-5; D might be TRBD1 (5 bases). Germline-derived CDR1 and CDR2 are LNHDA and SQIVND (reference sequence). V was clipped by 5 bases and J by 1 base, with 8 bases between them. This CDR3 contains 13 residues. CDR3 DNA: TGTGCCAGTAGTCTGACAGTCCAAGAGACCCAGTACTTC. Translated: CASSLTVQETQYF. Full variable domain (missing parts from reference TRBV19 and TRBJ2-5): DGGITQSPKYLFRKEGQNVTLSCEQNLNHDAMYWYRQDPGQGLRLIYYSQIVNDFQKGDIAEGYSVSREKKESFPLTVTSAQKNPTAFYLCASSLTVQETQYFGPGTRLLVL.

The rearrangement links TRBV18 to TRBJ1-6; D ambiguous. Trimming shortened V by 3 bases and J by 14 bases, and 8 bases separated the two germline ends. The length of the CDR3 is 11 residues. Per the germline V gene, CDR1 is KGHSH and CDR2 is LQKENI. The CDR3 protein is CASSPGDSLHF. As DNA, the CDR3 is TGTGCCAGCTCACCCGGAGATTCCCTCCACTTT.

This chain uses TRBV27 with TRBJ2-3, with 7 bases lining up with TRBD1. Unmatched junction bases numbered 2, after V lost 7 bases and J lost 1 base. CDR1 MNHEY and CDR2 SMNVEV come from the germline V gene (reference sequence). The CDR3 runs 13 residues. The CDR3 nucleotides read TGTGCCAGCAACAGGGGCGGCACAGATACGCAGTATTTT. Its protein is CASNRGGTDTQYF.

This clone appeared a few times. The chain employs TRBV4-1 and TRBJ2-2; D perhaps matches TRBD1 (5 bases). V was pared by 1 base and J by 6 bases, with 15 bases between. There are 16 residues in the CDR3. Germline V gene lookup returns CDR1 MGHRA and CDR2 YSYEKL. CDR3 nucleotide sequence: TGCGCCAGCAGCCAAGGGCTGGCAGGGCTCCCCGGGGAGCTGTTTTTT. Protein sequence: CASSQGLAGLPGELFF.

Regarding this clone: Other DNA sequences in this specimen translate into the identical CDR3. The gene calls are TRBV9 and TRBJ2-7; 8 bases match TRBD1. The J segment lost 0 bases and the V segment lost 3 bases, leaving 5 bases of the junction unmatched. Germline V lookup: CDR1 SGDLS, CDR2 YYNGEE. This CDR3 contains 15 residues. The DNA of the CDR3 is TGTGCCAGCAGCGCCGGGACAGGACTCTCCTACGAGCAGTACTTC. As protein: CASSAGTGLSYEQYF.

The genes are TRBV28 and TRBJ2-3; 12 nucleotides align to TRBD2. Per the germline V gene, CDR1 is MDHEN and CDR2 is SYDVKM. V lost 11 bases and J lost 0; bases outside the gene matches: 15. CDR3 length: 18 amino acids. Here the CDR3 DNA reads TGTGCCGCCCTGTCCGGCCTAGCGGGGGGGGTAAGCACAGATACGCAGTATTTT. This translates into CAALSGLAGGVSTDTQYF. Full variable domain (missing parts from reference TRBV28 and TRBJ2-3): DVKVTQSSRYLVKRTGEKVFLECVQDMDHENMFWYRQDPGLGLRLIYFSYDVKMKEKGDIPEGYSVSREKKERFSLILESASTNQTSMYLCAALSGLAGGVSTDTQYFGPGTRLTVL.

This clone was observed a few times. V gene TRBV27 combines with J gene TRBJ1-2, with 7 nucleotides matching TRBD1. With 5 bases clipped from V and 0 bases from J, the junction kept 6 bases outside the gene matches. Germline-derived CDR1 and CDR2 are MNHEY and SMNVEV (reference sequence). This CDR3 spans 15 amino acids. The DNA of the CDR3 is TGTGCCAGCAGTCCGGGACAGCTTTCTAACTATGGCTACACCTTC. Protein sequence: CASSPGQLSNYGYTF.

The rearrangement links TRBV30 to TRBJ2-5; a possible D gene is TRBD1 (5 bases). The CDR3 is 13 residues long. The V and J ends lost 3 bases and 0 bases respectively, with 8 bases between them. Germline V lookup: CDR1 GTSNPN, CDR2 SVGIG (reference sequence). CDR3 sequence: CAWSRAYQETQYF. For the CDR3, the DNA is TGTGCCTGGAGCAGGGCGTACCAAGAGACCCAGTACTTC. Full variable domain (missing parts from reference TRBV30 and TRBJ2-5): SQTIHQWPATLVQPVGSPLSLECTVEGTSNPNLYWYRQAAGRGLQLLFYSVGIGQISSEVPQNLSASRPQDRQFILSSKKLLLSDSGFYLCAWSRAYQETQYFGPGTRLLVL.

This chain uses TRBV7-9 with TRBJ1-2; 10 nucleotides match TRBD1. CDR1 SEHNR and CDR2 FQNEAQ come from the germline V gene (reference sequence). The CDR3 runs 16 residues. Trimming took 8 bases from V and 6 from J; bases not matched to a gene: 15. CDR3: CASHPGTGAYADGYTF. CDR3 nucleotides: TGTGCCAGCCATCCCGGGACAGGGGCCTATGCGGATGGCTACACCTTC.

The gene calls are TRBV5-1 and TRBJ2-1, with 13 bases that match TRBD2. The CDR3 covers 13 residues. Looked up from germline, CDR1 is SGHRS and CDR2 is YFSETQ. Germline trimming cut 8 bases from V and 9 bases from J; bases unmatched to any gene: 5. CDR3 bases: TGCGCCAGTACCGGGACTAGCGGGATTGAGCAGTTCTTC. As protein: CASTGTSGIEQFF.

With regard to this clone: This specimen includes other DNA sequences encoding the same CDR3. The V and J genes are TRBV19 and TRBJ2-7; TRBD2 aligns across 9 bases. Germline V gene lookup returns CDR1 LNHDA and CDR2 SQIVND (reference sequence). The CDR3 runs 14 residues. The junction had 2 bases not matched to a gene; V was cut back by 3 bases and J by 2 bases. The CDR3 DNA is TGTGCCAGTAGTATTAGCGGGGGAACCTACGAGCAGTACTTC. Translating it yields CASSISGGTYEQYF.

The table lists this clone with a count of one. V and J are TRBV19 and TRBJ2-2; D gene uncertain. The V gene lost 1 base and the J gene lost 9 bases, with 18 bases spanning the gap. The CDR3 has 16 amino acids. Germline-derived CDR1 and CDR2 are LNHDA and SQIVND (reference sequence). CDR3 sequence: CASSIAPGLVVRELFF. The CDR3 DNA sequence: TGTGCCAGTAGTATAGCCCCAGGCCTCGTAGTCCGGGAGCTGTTTTTT.

The gene calls are TRBV15 and TRBJ2-5; D possibly corresponds to TRBD1 (6 bases). Per the germline V gene, CDR1 is LNHNV and CDR2 is YYDKDF (reference sequence). V was clipped by 0 bases and J by 2 bases, with 19 bases between them. This CDR3 region has 18 residues. The CDR3 sequence is CATSREGVETGPQETQYF. In DNA, the CDR3 is TGTGCCACCAGCAGAGAAGGGGTAGAGACAGGCCCACAAGAGACCCAGTACTTC.

The chain is built from TRBV30 and TRBJ1-6, with a weak D call TRBD1 (5 bases). The CDR3 extends over 15 amino acids. Germline values: CDR1 GTSNPN, CDR2 SVGIG (reference sequence). Trimming removed 3 bases at V and 4 bases at J, with 13 bases between. DNA of the CDR3: TGTGCCTGGAGAGACGGAGGGGAGTATAATTCACCCCTCCACTTT. Translating gives CAWRDGGEYNSPLHF.

The chain couples TRBV25-1 to TRBJ1-2; TRBD1 aligns across 7 bases. CDR1 and CDR2 from the germline V gene are MGHDK and SYGVNS. The CDR3 runs to 16 residues. V lost 8 bases, J lost 2 bases, and 14 bases stayed unmatched. The CDR3 loop is CASGPTGNLPNYGYTF. DNA for the CDR3: TGTGCCAGCGGGCCGACAGGGAATCTACCCAACTATGGCTACACCTTC.